This T cell receptor (beta chain) appears in the sequencing data of a study of long-term antiretroviral therapy in people with HIV. Germline CDR1 MNHNS, CDR2 SASEGT. V shed 6 bases and J shed 4 bases, with 6 bases lying between them. CDR3 length: 11 amino acids. Run at survey level, the immunoSEQ assay was version v3.0. Generated by immunoSEQ multiplex PCR, the TCRdb table keeps only in-frame clones and is missing some. The data contain 16,000 or so clones, 75% to 85% of them singletons. The chain joins TRBV6-1 to TRBJ1-1, with D unclear. The TCR sequence derives from a man aged 35-49 years with HIV. The source material was unsorted PBMCs, sampled 2.1 years after starting antiretroviral therapy. Written as DNA, the CDR3 is TGTGCCAGCAGCTGGGGCACTGAAGCTTTCTTT. Protein sequence: CASSWGTEAFF.